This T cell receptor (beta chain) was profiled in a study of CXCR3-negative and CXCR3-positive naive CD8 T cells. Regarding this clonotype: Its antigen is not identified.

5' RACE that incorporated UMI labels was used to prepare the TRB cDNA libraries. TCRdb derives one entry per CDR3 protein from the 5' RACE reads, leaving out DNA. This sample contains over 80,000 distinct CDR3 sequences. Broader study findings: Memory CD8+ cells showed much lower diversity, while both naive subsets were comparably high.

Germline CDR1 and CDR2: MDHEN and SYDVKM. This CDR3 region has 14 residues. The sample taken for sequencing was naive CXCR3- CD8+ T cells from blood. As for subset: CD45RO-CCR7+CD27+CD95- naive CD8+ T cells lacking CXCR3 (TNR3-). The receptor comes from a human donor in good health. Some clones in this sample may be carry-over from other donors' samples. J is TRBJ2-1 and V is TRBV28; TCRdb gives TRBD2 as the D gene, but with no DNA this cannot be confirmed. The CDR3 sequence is CASSLKRTYNEQFF.